This TCR beta chain was captured in a study of OX40 agonist ivuxolimab in advanced cancers. Whole-study findings and limits: Average numbers of expanded clones were greater in CD8+ T cells than in CD4+. At doses 0.1 to 3.0 mg/kg, CD4+ and CD8+ clones expanded.

In its sample, this clone was seen a few times. Its antigen is not identified. Data came from immunoSEQ multiplex PCR; TCRdb stores just in-frame clones and leaves some out. The sample holds about 74,000 clones, more than 70% seen once. The germline V gene has CDR1 DFQATT and CDR2 SNEGSKA (reference sequence). V lost 5 bases and J lost 9; bases outside the gene matches: 7. This CDR3 is built from 11 residues. The sequencing here drew on CD4+ or CD8+ T cells sorted from blood, taken in a trial of the OX40 agonist ivuxolimab. The rearrangement uses TRBV20-1 and TRBJ2-7, with 7 bases lining up with TRBD1. The receptor was derived from an adult with an advanced solid tumor such as melanoma, head and neck, liver or kidney cancer. CDR3 residues: CSASHRQGQYF. CDR3 nucleotides: TGCAGTGCTTCACATCGACAGGGGCAGTACTTC.